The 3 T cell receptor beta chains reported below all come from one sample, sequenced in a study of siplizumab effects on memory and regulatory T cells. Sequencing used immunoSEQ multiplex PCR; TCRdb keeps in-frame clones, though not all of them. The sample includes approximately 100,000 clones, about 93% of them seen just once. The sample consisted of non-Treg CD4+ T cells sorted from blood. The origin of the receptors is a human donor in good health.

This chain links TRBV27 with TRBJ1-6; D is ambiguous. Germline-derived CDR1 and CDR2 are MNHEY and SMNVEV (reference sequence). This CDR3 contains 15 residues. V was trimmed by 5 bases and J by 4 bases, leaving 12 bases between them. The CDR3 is CASSPLLLYNSPLHF. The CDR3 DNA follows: TGTGCCAGCAGTCCCCTCCTGTTATATAATTCACCCCTCCACTTT.

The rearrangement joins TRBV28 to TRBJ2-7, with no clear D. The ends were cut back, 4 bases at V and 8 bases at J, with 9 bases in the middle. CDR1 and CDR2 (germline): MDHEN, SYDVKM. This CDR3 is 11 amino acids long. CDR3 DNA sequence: TGTGCCAGCAGTTCCTCGGACCAGCAGTACTTC. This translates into CASSSSDQQYF.

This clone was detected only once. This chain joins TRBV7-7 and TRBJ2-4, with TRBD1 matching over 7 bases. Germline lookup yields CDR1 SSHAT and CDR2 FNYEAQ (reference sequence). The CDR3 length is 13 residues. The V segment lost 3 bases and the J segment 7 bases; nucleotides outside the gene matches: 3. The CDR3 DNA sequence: TGTGCCAGCAGCTTCGACAGGGATAACATTCAGTACTTC. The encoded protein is CASSFDRDNIQYF.